One and the same sample provided the 23 T cell receptor beta chains below, sequenced in a study of identical twins' blood T cells. MiXCR, run by TCRdb on the 5' RACE reads, gives a single entry per CDR3 protein. Here the sample spans about 370,000 distinct CDR3 sequences, about 28% being singletons. Sequenced material: PBMCs. Source of these receptors: a woman aged 18-49 years in good health.

On this clonotype: The junction departs from the called germline gene at one end, perhaps through a read error. V gene TRBV12-3 or TRBV12-4 combines with J gene TRBJ1-1, with D unclear. The length of the CDR3 is 11 residues. The chain's CDR3 is CAGSLRGEAFF. CDR3 coding DNA: TGTGCCGGCAGTTTACGGGGTGAAGCTTTCTTT.

The rearrangement links TRBV12-3 or TRBV12-4 to TRBJ1-2; D unclear. V lost 8 bases, J lost 5 bases, and 15 bases lay in between. The CDR3 contains 13 residues. The CDR3 coding sequence is TGTGCCAGCGGCCCCGGACTGGAGTATGGCTACACCTTC. It is translated as CASGPGLEYGYTF.

The chain carries TRBV6-2 or TRBV6-3 and TRBJ2-3; TRBD2 agrees at 14 bases. Losses at the gene ends were 2 bases for V and 4 bases for J; bases not matched to a gene: 8. Germline V gene sequence: CDR1 MNHEY, CDR2 SVGEGT. The CDR3 length is 18 residues. The CDR3 DNA reads as TGTGCCAGCAGTTACCGACTAGCGGGAGGGCCGGGACCAGATACGCAGTATTTT. This sequence encodes CASSYRLAGGPGPDTQYF.

The chain recombines TRBV11-2 with TRBJ2-4; D is unresolved. Germline V gene sequence: CDR1 SGHAT, CDR2 FQNNGV. The CDR3 extends over 15 amino acids. Trimming shortened V by 5 bases and J by 3 bases, and 14 bases separated the two germline ends. The CDR3 DNA reads TGTGCCAGCAGCCTAGGCCAGTCAGGCAAAAACATTCAGTACTTC. Residues: CASSLGQSGKNIQYF.

This clonotype was seen a handful of times. The V and J genes are TRBV20-1 and TRBJ1-1; 10 positions match TRBD1. The V gene end was trimmed by 5 bases and the J gene end by 0 bases; junction bases not matched to a gene: 9. The CDR3 is 16 residues long. Germline CDR1 is DFQATT and CDR2 is SNEGSKA (reference sequence). The CDR3 region has the DNA TGCAGTGCTCCGACAGGGGGCGCATCGTTGAACACTGAAGCTTTCTTT. It is translated as CSAPTGGASLNTEAFF.

The chain joins TRBV28 to TRBJ1-4; 12 bases are shared with TRBD1. This CDR3 has 12 residues. CDR1 is MDHEN, CDR2 SYDVKM, per germline. The CDR3 nucleotides are TGTACCGTGGGGACAGGGGGCCAAAAACTGTTTTTT. It codes for CTVGTGGQKLFF. Together with reference TRBV28 and TRBJ1-4, the CDR3 gives the full variable domain: DVKVTQSSRYLVKRTGEKVFLECVQDMDHENMFWYRQDPGLGLRLIYFSYDVKMKEKGDIPEGYSVSREKKERFSLILESASTNQTSMYLCTVGTGGQKLFFGSGTQLSVL.

The CDR3 loop reads CASSTSGGSTEAFF. CDR3 DNA sequence: TGTGCCAGTAGTACGTCAGGGGGTTCCACTGAAGCTTTCTTT. The V call is TRBV19, the J call TRBJ1-1; 7 bases map to TRBD1. The V gene end was trimmed by 4 bases and the J gene end by 4 bases; junction bases not matched to a gene: 6. The germline V gene has CDR1 LNHDA and CDR2 SQIVND (reference sequence). The CDR3 is made up of 14 amino acids.

This clonotype appeared many times. The gene calls are TRBV20-1 and TRBJ2-4, with D possibly TRBD2 on 6 matching bases. The CDR3 length is 14 residues. V dropped 4 bases and J dropped 1 base, with 11 bases sitting between them. Germline CDR1 reads DFQATT; CDR2 reads SNEGSKA (reference sequence). The CDR3 region is CSAMEGVAKNIQYF. For the CDR3, the DNA is TGCAGTGCTATGGAGGGAGTGGCCAAAAACATTCAGTACTTC.

This clonotype came up a few times. The chain couples TRBV27 to TRBJ2-1; tentatively, D is TRBD1 or TRBD2 (5 bases each). The germline V gene has CDR1 MNHEY and CDR2 SMNVEV (reference sequence). V was cut by 2 bases and J by 2 bases, with 7 bases left in between. This CDR3 has 14 amino acids. CDR3 sequence: CASSLRGPYNEQFF. DNA for the CDR3: TGTGCCAGCAGTTTACGGGGCCCCTACAATGAGCAGTTCTTC.

The chain couples TRBV2 to TRBJ1-1; D gene unclear. Trimming took off 2 bases at V and 0 bases at J, with 10 bases between the two ends. Per germline, CDR1 SNHLY and CDR2 FYNNEI. The CDR3 length is 15 residues. The CDR3 here is CASSEYGSVNTEAFF. The CDR3 DNA reads TGTGCCAGCAGTGAATATGGCAGCGTGAACACTGAAGCTTTCTTT.

Worth noting for this clonotype: Given a much more abundant clone one base away, this may be a read error. Here the CDR3 omits its conserved ending phenylalanine or tryptophan, so a read error is the likely source. The chain links TRBV15 to TRBJ1-1; D not resolved. This CDR3 comprises 14 residues. From germline, CDR1 is LNHNV and CDR2 YYDKDF (reference sequence). V lost 0 bases and J 4 bases, leaving 9 bases between the germline ends. The CDR3 is CATSRDLTATEAFS. The CDR3 DNA is TGTGCCACCAGCAGAGATTTGACGGCCACTGAAGCTTTCTCT.

The chain couples TRBV20-1 to TRBJ2-5, with 7 positions matching TRBD2. CDR1 and CDR2 from the germline V gene are DFQATT and SNEGSKA (reference sequence). The CDR3 is made up of 13 amino acids. The V gene end was trimmed by 3 bases and the J gene end by 5 bases; junction bases not matched to a gene: 6. CDR3 region: CSASVAGDETQYF. In DNA, the CDR3 is TGCAGTGCTAGCGTCGCGGGGGACGAGACCCAGTACTTC.

This clonotype has only a few counts. V is TRBV3-1 and J is TRBJ1-6; D is undetermined. Germline V gene lookup returns CDR1 LGHDT and CDR2 YNNKEL (reference sequence). V was cut by 1 base and J by 10 bases, with 11 bases left in between. This CDR3 region has 14 residues. CDR3 region: CASSQGGVSSPLHF. CDR3 DNA: TGTGCCAGCAGCCAAGGTGGGGTTAGCTCACCCCTCCACTTT.

The chain is built from TRBV7-8 and TRBJ2-3; D uncertain. The CDR3 is 14 amino acids. Trimming shortened V by 1 base and J by 1 base, and 6 bases separated the two germline ends. Germline CDR1 is SGHVS and CDR2 is FQNEAQ. CDR3 amino acids: CASSLDTGTDTQYF. The CDR3 nucleotides are TGTGCCAGCAGCTTAGACACAGGCACAGATACGCAGTATTTT.

This chain connects TRBV5-4 to TRBJ2-1; 8 bases are shared with TRBD2. The junction had 13 bases not matched to a gene; V was cut back by 8 bases and J by 6 bases. The germline gives CDR1 SGHNT, CDR2 YYREEE (reference sequence). The CDR3 has 15 amino acids. This chain's CDR3 is CARSFGGGFSNEQFF. The CDR3 coding sequence is TGTGCCAGGAGTTTTGGCGGGGGGTTCTCCAATGAGCAGTTCTTC.

The table lists this clonotype with a few counts. This chain links TRBV7-8 with TRBJ2-7, with D possibly matching TRBD1 (5 bases). V lost 1 base and J lost 8, with 6 bases in between. This CDR3 spans 11 amino acids. CDR1 is SGHVS and CDR2 is FQNEAQ in the germline V gene. The CDR3 protein is CASSLDRQQYF. The CDR3 DNA reads as TGTGCCAGCAGCTTAGACAGGCAGCAGTACTTC.

The chain carries TRBV5-6 and TRBJ1-2; TRBD1 is a possible D gene (5 bases). The germline V and J ends were trimmed by 4 bases and 0 bases, with 10 bases remaining between them. The germline CDR1 and CDR2 sequences are SGHDT and YYEEEE. The CDR3 is made up of 14 amino acids. CDR3: CASSRPGPNYGYTF. The CDR3 nucleotides read TGTGCCAGCAGCCGACCGGGACCTAACTATGGCTACACCTTC.

The V and J genes are TRBV7-6 and TRBJ2-2, with D perhaps being TRBD1 or TRBD2 (7 bases each). This CDR3 region has 16 residues. Trimming took 4 bases from V and 3 from J, leaving 15 bases between them. From germline, CDR1 is SGHVS and CDR2 FNYEAQ. The CDR3 loop is CASSSLRGRDTGELFF. The DNA for the CDR3 is TGTGCCAGCAGCTCGCTCAGGGGGAGGGACACCGGGGAGCTGTTTTTT.

This sequence joins TRBV29-1 and TRBJ1-4; D is ambiguous. In germline, CDR1 is SQVTM, CDR2 ANQGSEA. V lost 7 bases and J 0 bases, leaving 9 bases between the germline ends. This CDR3 comprises 13 residues. The CDR3 spells CSARPTTNEKLFF. The CDR3 nucleotides are TGCAGCGCCAGACCCACAACTAATGAAAAACTGTTTTTT. Based on the CDR3 plus reference TRBV29-1 and TRBJ1-4, the full variable domain is SAVISQKPSRDICQRGTSLTIQCQVDSQVTMMFWYRQQPGQSLTLIATANQGSEATYESGFVIDKFPISRPNLTFSTLTVSNMSPEDSSIYLCSARPTTNEKLFFGSGTQLSVL.

This clonotype was recorded a few times. Germline is not matched at one junction end, which may reflect a read error. This sequence joins TRBV11-2 and TRBJ2-5; D might be TRBD2 (5 bases). Germline V gene sequence: CDR1 SGHAT, CDR2 FQNNGV. CDR3 length equals 15 residues. The CDR3 nucleotides read TGTGCCAGCAGAATGAAAGGACTTCCCGGGGAGATCCAGTACTTC. Translating it yields CASRMKGLPGEIQYF.

The J gene is TRBJ1-1, the V gene TRBV6-2 or TRBV6-3; tentatively, D is TRBD1 (5 bases). CDR1 MNHEY and CDR2 SVGEGT come from the germline V gene. This CDR3 has 15 amino acids. Trimming stripped 4 bases from V and 6 bases from J, with 18 bases between. The CDR3 DNA reads TGTGCCAGCAGTTTACGGTTTGGGACCTGGCCTGAAGCTTTCTTT. Protein sequence: CASSLRFGTWPEAFF.

Worth noting for this clonotype: A read error may account for a junction end that differs from germline. V and J are TRBV7-2 and TRBJ1-1, with D unresolved. The CDR3 loop spans 13 amino acids. Germline V gene sequence: CDR1 SGHTA, CDR2 FQGNSA. CDR3 loop: CASSLAQNTEPFF. The CDR3 nucleotides are TGTGCCAGCAGCCTAGCACAGAACACTGAACCTTTCTTT.

The chain couples TRBV7-9 to TRBJ2-3; D call uncertain. Germline CDR1 SEHNR, CDR2 FQNEAQ (reference sequence). The CDR3 has 15 residues. V gave up 5 bases and J gave up 3 bases, with 15 bases separating them. The CDR3 DNA is TGTGCCAGCAGCCCGCCCGAGACTCTGACAGATACGCAGTATTTT. As protein: CASSPPETLTDTQYF. Based on the CDR3 plus reference TRBV7-9 and TRBJ2-3, the full variable domain is DTGVSQNPRHKITKRGQNVTFRCDPISEHNRLYWYRQTLGQGPEFLTYFQNEAQLEKSRLLSDRFSAERPKGSFSTLEIQRTEQGDSAMYLCASSPPETLTDTQYFGPGTRLTVL.